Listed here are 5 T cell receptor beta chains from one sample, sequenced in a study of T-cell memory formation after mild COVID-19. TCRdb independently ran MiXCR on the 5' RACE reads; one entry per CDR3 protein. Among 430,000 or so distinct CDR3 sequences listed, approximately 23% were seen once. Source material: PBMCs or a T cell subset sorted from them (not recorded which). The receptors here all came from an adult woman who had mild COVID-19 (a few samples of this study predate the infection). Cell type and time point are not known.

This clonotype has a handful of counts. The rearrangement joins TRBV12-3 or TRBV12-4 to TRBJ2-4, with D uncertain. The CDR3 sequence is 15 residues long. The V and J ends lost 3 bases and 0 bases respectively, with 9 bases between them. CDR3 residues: CASSFSQLAKNIQYF. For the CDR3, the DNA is TGTGCCAGCAGTTTCTCCCAGCTAGCCAAAAACATTCAGTACTTC.

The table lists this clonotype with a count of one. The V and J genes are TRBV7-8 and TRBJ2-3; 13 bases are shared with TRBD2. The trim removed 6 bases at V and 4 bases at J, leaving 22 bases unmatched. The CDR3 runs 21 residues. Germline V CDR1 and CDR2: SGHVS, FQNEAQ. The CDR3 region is CASRLTVTGLAGALEPDTQYF. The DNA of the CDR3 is TGTGCCAGCAGACTGACCGTGACTGGACTAGCGGGGGCCTTAGAGCCAGATACGCAGTATTTT.

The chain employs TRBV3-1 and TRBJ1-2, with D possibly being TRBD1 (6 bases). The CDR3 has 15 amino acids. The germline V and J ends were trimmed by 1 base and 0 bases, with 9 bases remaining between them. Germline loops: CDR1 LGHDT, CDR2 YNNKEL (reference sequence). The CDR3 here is CASSQGQASNYGYTF. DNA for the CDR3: TGTGCCAGCAGCCAAGGACAGGCGTCTAACTATGGCTACACCTTC.

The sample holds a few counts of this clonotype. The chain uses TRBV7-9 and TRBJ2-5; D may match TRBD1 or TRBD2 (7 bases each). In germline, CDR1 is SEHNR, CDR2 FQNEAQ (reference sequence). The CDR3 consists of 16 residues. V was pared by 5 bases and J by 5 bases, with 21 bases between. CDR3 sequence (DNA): TGTGCCAGCAGCCCTCTCAGGGGGGGGCGTTTGGAGACCCAGTACTTC. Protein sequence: CASSPLRGGRLETQYF.

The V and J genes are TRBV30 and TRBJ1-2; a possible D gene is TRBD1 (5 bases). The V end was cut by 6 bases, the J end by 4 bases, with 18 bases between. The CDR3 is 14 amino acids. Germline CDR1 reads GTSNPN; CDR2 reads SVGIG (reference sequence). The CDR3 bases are TGTGCCTGCGAAACCCCGGGGCCCGTCTATGGCTACACCTTC. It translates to CACETPGPVYGYTF.